The 24 T cell receptor beta chains presented below share a single source sample, sequenced in a study of cytomegalovirus exposure and HLA in healthy donors. Sequencing was performed with immunoSEQ multiplex PCR; in TCRdb, only in-frame clones are kept and a portion is missing. This sample carries about 84,000 clones, approximately 91% of them seen once, and the ten largest clones take 2% to 2.5%. Sequenced input: PBMCs. All receptors derive from a man aged 25 to 40 in good health and CMV-seronegative.

CDR3 residues: CASSSRDSPGDTQYF. In DNA form, the CDR3 reads TGTGCCAGCAGTTCTCGGGACTCCCCGGGAGATACGCAGTATTTT. The rearrangement uses TRBV11-3 and TRBJ2-3; D is perhaps TRBD2 (6 bases). Trimming removed 6 bases from V and 5 bases from J, with 18 bases in between. Germline V lookup: CDR1 SGHNT, CDR2 YENEEA. The CDR3 is 15 amino acids.

The rearrangement joins TRBV7-6 to TRBJ2-1; 13 nucleotides match TRBD2. This CDR3 comprises 14 residues. CDR1 and CDR2 (germline): SGHVS, FNYEAQ. J gave up 10 bases and V 5 bases, and 5 bases lay outside the gene matches. The CDR3 sequence is CASSGTSGVMEQFF. The CDR3 bases are TGTGCCAGCAGCGGGACTAGCGGGGTCATGGAGCAGTTCTTC.

The chain uses TRBV9 and TRBJ2-5; D gene ambiguous. Germline V lookup: CDR1 SGDLS, CDR2 YYNGEE. The CDR3 has 16 amino acids. V was pared by 0 bases and J by 0 bases, with 12 bases between. CDR3 protein: CASSVAQGEYQETQYF. For the CDR3, the DNA is TGTGCCAGCAGCGTAGCTCAAGGAGAATACCAAGAGACCCAGTACTTC.

The chain couples TRBV28 to TRBJ2-3, with D possibly being TRBD2 (7 bases). Germline V gene sequence: CDR1 MDHEN, CDR2 SYDVKM. The CDR3 contains 16 residues. V gave up 7 bases and J gave up 0 bases, with 17 bases separating them. CDR3 protein: CASIEGGGASTDTQYF. The CDR3 coding sequence is TGTGCCAGCATCGAGGGAGGGGGGGCTAGCACAGATACGCAGTATTTT. The variable domain in full, completed from reference TRBV28 and TRBJ2-3, reads DVKVTQSSRYLVKRTGEKVFLECVQDMDHENMFWYRQDPGLGLRLIYFSYDVKMKEKGDIPEGYSVSREKKERFSLILESASTNQTSMYLCASIEGGGASTDTQYFGPGTRLTVL.

The rearrangement joins TRBV28 to TRBJ2-5; possible D gene TRBD1, 6 bases. The CDR3 covers 12 residues. Trimming left V 10 bases short and J 3 bases short, with 12 bases between. The germline gives CDR1 MDHEN, CDR2 SYDVKM. The CDR3 DNA reads as TGTGCCACCCAGGGGCGGAAAGAGACCCAGTACTTC. Amino acids: CATQGRKETQYF.

This chain connects TRBV6-6 to TRBJ2-7, with a possible D match to TRBD1 (5 bases). CDR1 and CDR2 from the germline V gene are MNHNY and SVGAGI (reference sequence). The CDR3 has 14 amino acids. V was clipped by 5 bases and J by 4 bases, with 15 bases between them. The CDR3 DNA sequence: TGTGCCAGCAGTACCCCGGACATTCTATACGAGCAGTACTTC. This translates into CASSTPDILYEQYF.

The chain employs TRBV7-2 and TRBJ1-2, with 7 positions matching TRBD1. The V gene's germline CDR1 is SGHTA and CDR2 FQGNSA. The CDR3 has 13 amino acids. With V trimmed by 7 bases and J by 6 bases, 8 bases remained unmatched. This CDR3 is CASTRGVQHGYTF. As DNA, the CDR3 is TGTGCCAGCACCAGGGGGGTACAACATGGCTACACCTTC.

This clone has just one count. In nucleotides, the CDR3 is TGTGCCAGTAGTATAGGCTACAGGGGAGATGAGCAGTTCTTC. Translation gives CASSIGYRGDEQFF. The chain couples TRBV19 to TRBJ2-1; TRBD1 matches at 7 bases. The germline V gene encodes CDR1 LNHDA and CDR2 SQIVND (reference sequence). V dropped 1 base and J dropped 8; count of bases not matched to a gene: 5. The CDR3 covers 14 residues.

V usage is TRBV7-9 and J usage is TRBJ1-5; 7 bases align to TRBD1. Germline loops: CDR1 SEHNR, CDR2 FQNEAQ (reference sequence). CDR3 size: 15 residues. V gave up 5 bases and J gave up 3 bases; unmatched junction bases: 7. Here the CDR3 DNA reads TGTGCCAGCAGCGCGACAGGGTTATTCAATCAGCCCCAGCATTTT. Translated, it gives CASSATGLFNQPQHF.

The chain has TRBV28 and TRBJ2-7, with D perhaps TRBD1 (6 bases). V lost 2 bases, J lost 2 bases, and 10 bases lay in between. Per the germline V gene, CDR1 is MDHEN and CDR2 is SYDVKM. The CDR3 totals 14 residues. As DNA, the CDR3 is TGTGCCAGCAGTTTACCAGGGGCGGCCTACGAGCAGTACTTC. Translated: CASSLPGAAYEQYF. The full variable domain, rest sourced from reference TRBV28 and TRBJ2-7, is DVKVTQSSRYLVKRTGEKVFLECVQDMDHENMFWYRQDPGLGLRLIYFSYDVKMKEKGDIPEGYSVSREKKERFSLILESASTNQTSMYLCASSLPGAAYEQYFGPGTRLTVT.

This chain joins TRBV30 and TRBJ2-1; D possibly corresponds to TRBD2 (5 bases). The V end was cut by 3 bases, the J end by 0 bases, with 12 bases between. The CDR3 runs 15 residues. CDR1 and CDR2 (germline): GTSNPN, SVGIG (reference sequence). The CDR3 nucleotides are TGTGCCTGGAGGACGGGATCCAGCTCCTACAATGAGCAGTTCTTC. Protein: CAWRTGSSSYNEQFF.

The J gene is TRBJ2-2, the V gene TRBV18; TRBD2 matches at 14 bases. J lost 6 bases, V lost 3 bases, and 3 bases had no gene match. This CDR3 contains 16 residues. Germline CDR1 is KGHSH and CDR2 is LQKENI. DNA of the CDR3: TGTGCCAGCTCACCGGGGACTAGCGGGAGCCCCGGGGAGCTGTTTTTT. It encodes CASSPGTSGSPGELFF.

This clone was observed a handful of times. The CDR3 protein is CASSDGTLGYTF. The CDR3 coding sequence is TGTGCCAGCAGCGACGGGACTCTCGGCTACACCTTC. J is TRBJ1-2 and V is TRBV14, with D possibly being TRBD1 (5 bases). V was clipped by 5 bases and J by 8 bases, with 12 bases between them. This CDR3 has 12 residues. Per the germline V gene, CDR1 is SGHDN and CDR2 is FVKESK.

The V call is TRBV2, the J call TRBJ2-1; 8 positions agree with TRBD1. V lost 7 bases and J lost 2; bases outside the gene matches: 7. The CDR3 runs to 15 residues. In germline, CDR1 is SNHLY, CDR2 FYNNEI. For the CDR3, the DNA is TGTGCCAGCATCAAACAGGGGGGACCCTACAATGAGCAGTTCTTC. Protein: CASIKQGGPYNEQFF.

This chain connects TRBV5-1 to TRBJ1-1; D gene uncertain. With 3 bases removed from V and 2 bases from J, the gap between germline ends came to 20 bases. Germline CDR1 reads SGHRS; CDR2 reads YFSETQ. This CDR3 contains 17 residues. In nucleotides, the CDR3 is TGCGCCAGCAGCTCAGACATTTCATCCTATCCTAACACTGAAGCTTTCTTT. This encodes CASSSDISSYPNTEAFF.

The chain couples TRBV11-3 to TRBJ1-3; D gene uncertain. The CDR3 has 15 residues. The V gene's germline CDR1 is SGHNT and CDR2 YENEEA. V was cut by 4 bases and J by 0 bases, with 10 bases left in between. CDR3: CASSYDGGSGNTIYF. CDR3 nucleotides: TGTGCCAGCAGCTATGACGGAGGCTCTGGAAACACCATATATTTT.

The J gene is TRBJ1-4, the V gene TRBV30; no firm D call. V lost 1 base and J lost 2, with 8 bases in between. The CDR3 sequence is 14 residues long. CDR1 and CDR2 (germline): GTSNPN, SVGIG (reference sequence). CDR3 in amino acids: CAWSAYATNEKLFF. The CDR3 region has the DNA TGTGCCTGGAGTGCCTACGCGACTAATGAAAAACTGTTTTTT.

The chain uses TRBV6-6 and TRBJ2-3; possibly TRBD2 for D (6 bases). Germline lookup yields CDR1 MNHNY and CDR2 SVGAGI (reference sequence). The CDR3 runs to 15 residues. The ends were cut back, 8 bases at V and 0 bases at J, with 15 bases in the middle. CDR3 nucleotides: TGTGCCAGCGGGAAACCGGGACTTAGCACAGATACGCAGTATTTT. Residues: CASGKPGLSTDTQYF.

The chain employs TRBV15 and TRBJ2-3; TRBD2 agrees at 12 bases. There are 21 residues in the CDR3. Germline V gives CDR1 LNHNV, CDR2 YYDKDF (reference sequence). The ends lost 0 bases at V and 2 bases at J; junction bases unmatched: 15. This chain's CDR3 is CATSRDWSERTSGITTDTQYF. The CDR3 nucleotides are TGTGCCACCAGCAGAGATTGGTCGGAGAGGACTAGCGGGATAACCACAGATACGCAGTATTTT. Full variable domain (remainder filled in from reference TRBV15 and TRBJ2-3): DAMVIQNPRYQVTQFGKPVTLSCSQTLNHNVMYWYQQKSSQAPKLLFHYYDKDFNNEADTPDNFQSRRPNTSFCFLDIRSPGLGDTAMYLCATSRDWSERTSGITTDTQYFGPGTRLTVL.

This clone appeared a single time. V gene TRBV11-2 combines with J gene TRBJ1-4, with a weak D call TRBD1 (5 bases). Germline-derived CDR1 and CDR2 are SGHAT and FQNNGV. V lost 5 bases and J 10 bases, leaving 11 bases between the germline ends. The CDR3 has 12 residues. This CDR3 reads CASSQDSLKLFF. DNA of the CDR3: TGTGCCAGCAGCCAAGACAGCTTAAAACTGTTTTTT.

This clone was detected a few times. The J gene is TRBJ1-5, the V gene TRBV6-6, with 8 bases that match TRBD1. V dropped 6 bases and J dropped 2; count of bases not matched to a gene: 3. The CDR3 totals 14 residues. Germline CDR1 and CDR2: MNHNY and SVGAGI (reference sequence). CDR3 DNA sequence: TGTGCCAGCAGGACAGGGGACGGCAATCAGCCCCAGCATTTT. It codes for CASRTGDGNQPQHF.

The rearrangement joins TRBV30 to TRBJ1-1; the D is unclear. The germline V and J ends were trimmed by 3 bases and 0 bases, with 14 bases remaining between them. This CDR3 is 15 amino acids long. Germline CDR1 and CDR2: GTSNPN and SVGIG (reference sequence). CDR3 bases: TGTGCCTGGAGCGTTCGCGGCATCATGAACACTGAAGCTTTCTTT. Translation gives CAWSVRGIMNTEAFF.

The count of this clone is one. CDR3 nucleotide sequence: TGTGCTAGTGGGCGGGGGACGGGTCCCTCCGAGCAGTACTTC. It encodes CASGRGTGPSEQYF. The V gene is TRBV12-5, the J gene TRBJ2-7, with 7 bases aligning to TRBD2. CDR3 length: 14 residues. CDR1 and CDR2 (germline): LGHNT, FRNRAP. The J segment lost 6 bases and the V segment lost 6 bases, leaving 11 bases of the junction unmatched.

The genes are TRBV4-1 and TRBJ1-4; the match to TRBD1 covers 7 bases. The CDR3 totals 16 residues. The germline V gene has CDR1 MGHRA and CDR2 YSYEKL. V was clipped by 0 bases and J by 8 bases; unmatched bases: 9. For the CDR3, the DNA is TGCGCCAGCAGCCAAGATCGGCGACAGGGTTTAGAAAAACTGTTTTTT. Protein: CASSQDRRQGLEKLFF.